This section outlines one T cell receptor (beta chain) sequence together with its context. This specimen belongs to a study of T cell changes during pregnancy in multiple sclerosis. TCRdb's copy holds only in-frame clones and misses some; the assay was immunoSEQ multiplex PCR. Among some 77,000 clones, just over 90% were seen once, and the ten largest hold 0.21%. In germline, CDR1 is GTSNPN, CDR2 SVGIG (reference sequence). The CDR3 has 14 residues. The V and J ends lost 1 base and 2 bases respectively, with 11 bases between them. The V and J genes are TRBV30 and TRBJ2-5; tentatively, D is TRBD2 (5 bases). The sequence came from a female donor with multiple sclerosis, enrolled in a pregnancy study. The sequenced sample was CD4+ T cells from peripheral blood mononuclear cells, obtained before pregnancy. The CDR3 nucleotides read TGTGCCTGGAGTGGCGGACGGGATCAAGAGACCCAGTACTTC. It yields the protein CAWSGGRDQETQYF.